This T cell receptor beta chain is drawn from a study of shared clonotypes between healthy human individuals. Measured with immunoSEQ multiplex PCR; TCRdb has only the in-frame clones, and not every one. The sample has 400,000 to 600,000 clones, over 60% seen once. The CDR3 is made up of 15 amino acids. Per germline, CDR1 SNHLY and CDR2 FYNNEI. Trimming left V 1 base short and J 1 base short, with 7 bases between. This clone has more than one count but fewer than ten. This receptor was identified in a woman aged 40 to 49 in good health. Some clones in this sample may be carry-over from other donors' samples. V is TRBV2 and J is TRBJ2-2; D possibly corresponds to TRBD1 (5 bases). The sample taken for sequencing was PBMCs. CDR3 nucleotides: TGTGCCAGCAGTGAAGGACAGAAGAACACCGGGGAGCTGTTTTTT. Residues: CASSEGQKNTGELFF.